Listed below are T cell receptor beta chains from one sample, sequenced in a study of OX40 agonist ivuxolimab in advanced cancers. Libraries were prepared by immunoSEQ multiplex PCR; TCRdb keeps only in-frame clonotypes and omits some of them. This sample has about 62,000 clones; about 92% occur once, and the top ten carry 10% to 15%. Sequenced material: CD4+ or CD8+ T cells sorted from blood, taken in a trial of the OX40 agonist ivuxolimab. Receptor source: an adult with an advanced solid tumor such as melanoma, head and neck, liver or kidney cancer. CDR3s include the opening cysteine and the closing phenylalanine or tryptophan. A D gene is named only where the DNA matches it firmly. Not all rows give a size; the values are once, few, many and, for expanded clones, a class.

CDR3	DNA	D	V	size	J
CATSREEFNEKLFF	TGTGCCACCAGCAGAGAAGAGTTTAATGAAAAACTGTTTTTT	-	TRBV15	-	TRBJ1-4
CASSESGGLADTQYF	TGTGCCAGTAGTGAGTCGGGGGGCCTGGCAGATACGCAGTATTTT	-	TRBV19	-	TRBJ2-3
CATSRDSGDNEQFF	TGTGCCACCAGCAGAGACAGCGGTGACAATGAGCAGTTCTTC	-	TRBV15	-	TRBJ2-1
CASSLGKYEQYF	TGTGCCAGCAGCTTGGGGAAGTACGAGCAGTACTTC	-	TRBV11-2	-	TRBJ2-7
CASSPKRSMDRADEAFF	TGTGCCAGCAGCCCAAAAAGGTCGATGGACAGGGCTGATGAAGCTTTCTTT	TRBD1	TRBV7-9	-	TRBJ1-1
CASSRGVAQPQHF	TGTGCCAGCAGCCGAGGAGTGGCCCAGCCCCAGCATTTT	-	TRBV7-2	-	TRBJ1-5
CASSFWQDYEQYF	TGTGCCAGCAGCTTCTGGCAGGACTACGAGCAGTACTTC	-	TRBV7-2	-	TRBJ2-7
CASSQISGLNYGYTF	TGCGCCAGCAGCCAAATTTCGGGACTCAACTATGGCTACACCTTC	-	TRBV4-1	-	TRBJ1-2
CASSLGGTGEQFF	TGTGCCAGCAGTTTAGGAGGGACCGGTGAGCAGTTCTTC	-	TRBV27	-	TRBJ2-1
CAWSERTGYYEQYF	TGTGCCTGGAGTGAGAGGACAGGGTACTACGAGCAGTACTTC	TRBD1	TRBV30	-	TRBJ2-7
CASSPNTGLETQYF	TGTGCCAGCAGTCCGAATACAGGGCTAGAGACCCAGTACTTC	-	TRBV6-5	-	TRBJ2-5
CASSYSQGAGEQFF	TGTGCCAGCAGTTACTCACAGGGGGCAGGTGAGCAGTTCTTC	TRBD1	TRBV6-5	-	TRBJ2-1
CASSVGGLATSSGANVLTF	TGTGCCAGCAGCGTCGGGGGACTAGCGACTAGCTCTGGGGCCAACGTCCTGACTTTC	TRBD2	TRBV27	-	TRBJ2-6
CASSVTSGSVEQYF	TGTGCCAGCAGTGTCACTAGCGGGAGTGTGGAGCAGTACTTC	TRBD2	TRBV27	-	TRBJ2-7
CASSLELRLDTEAFF	TGCGCCAGCAGCTTGGAGTTAAGGTTGGACACTGAAGCTTTCTTT	-	TRBV5-1	-	TRBJ1-1
CASSERAGVWETQYF	TGTGCCAGCAGCGAACGAGCGGGAGTGTGGGAGACCCAGTACTTC	TRBD2	TRBV7-3	-	TRBJ2-5
CASRGRGRDEQYF	TGTGCCAGCAGGGGCAGGGGTCGGGACGAGCAGTACTTC	-	TRBV6-6	-	TRBJ2-7
CASKSGTSGANTGELFF	TGTGCCAGTAAATCAGGGACTAGCGGGGCCAACACCGGGGAGCTGTTTTTT	TRBD2	TRBV19	-	TRBJ2-2
CASSPGAAGDEQYF	TGCGCCAGCAGCCCCGGGGCTGCCGGGGACGAGCAGTACTTC	-	TRBV4-1	medium-sized	TRBJ2-7
CASSYVTDTQYF	TGTGCCAGCAGTTACGTTACAGATACGCAGTATTTT	-	TRBV6-6	-	TRBJ2-3
CASSRQGSGYTF	TGTGCCAGTAGTAGGCAGGGAAGTGGCTACACCTTC	-	TRBV19	-	TRBJ1-2
CASSFAGGPGEQYF	TGCGCCAGCAGCTTTGCGGGAGGGCCCGGGGAGCAGTACTTC	TRBD2	TRBV5-1	-	TRBJ2-7
CASSLGQFTEAFF	TGTGCCAGCAGCTTGGGACAGTTCACTGAAGCTTTCTTT	TRBD1	TRBV11-3	-	TRBJ1-1
CASSLDSRAGGYGYTF	TGTGCCAGCAGCTTAGACTCACGGGCCGGGGGCTATGGCTACACCTTC	-	TRBV7-6	-	TRBJ1-2
CASSLLGFYEQFF	TGTGCCAGCAGCTTACTGGGGTTCTATGAGCAGTTCTTC	-	TRBV7-9	-	TRBJ2-1
CASSSLAVLSYNEQFF	TGTGCCAGCAGCTCCCTAGCGGTTCTATCCTACAATGAGCAGTTCTTC	TRBD2	TRBV7-8	-	TRBJ2-1
CASSPGDGYEQYF	TGTGCCAGCAGTCCCGGTGATGGGTACGAGCAGTACTTC	-	TRBV6-5	-	TRBJ2-7
CASGWGGTDTQYF	TGTGCCAGCGGGTGGGGTGGCACAGATACGCAGTATTTT	-	TRBV27	-	TRBJ2-3
CASSALINYEQYF	TGTGCCAGCAGTGCCCTGATAAACTACGAGCAGTACTTC	-	TRBV6-5	once	TRBJ2-7
CASSHPGPRRHEQFF	TGTGCCAGCAGTCATCCGGGACCCAGAAGACATGAGCAGTTCTTC	-	TRBV2	-	TRBJ2-1
CASSHGTTLAKNIQYF	TGTGCCAGCAGCCACGGGACAACCTTAGCCAAAAACATTCAGTACTTC	-	TRBV5-6	few	TRBJ2-4
CASSEGEYGNTIYF	TGTGCCAGCAGCGAAGGGGAATATGGAAACACCATATATTTT	-	TRBV7-7	once	TRBJ1-3